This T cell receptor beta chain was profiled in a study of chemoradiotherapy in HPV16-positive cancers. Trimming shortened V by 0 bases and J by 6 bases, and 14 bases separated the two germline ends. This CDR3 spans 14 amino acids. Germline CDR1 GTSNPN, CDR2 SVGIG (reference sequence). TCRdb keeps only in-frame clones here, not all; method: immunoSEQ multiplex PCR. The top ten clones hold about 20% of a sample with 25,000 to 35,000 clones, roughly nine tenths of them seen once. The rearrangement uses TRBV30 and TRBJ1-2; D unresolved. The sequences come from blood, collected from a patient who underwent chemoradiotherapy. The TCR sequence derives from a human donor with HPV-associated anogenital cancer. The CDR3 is CAWSVRLLADGYTF. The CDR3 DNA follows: TGTGCCTGGAGTGTGAGACTCCTAGCGGATGGCTACACCTTC.